These T cell receptor beta chains were read from a single sample in a study of T cell repertoires in cytomegalovirus infection. Each CDR3 protein gets one entry after TCRdb re-called the reads with MiXCR. The sample contains 680,000 or so distinct CDR3 sequences, around a third of which appear only once. Their antigens remain unidentified. This sample comprised cultured PBMCs, obtained from culture after CMV antigen stimulation. All receptors derive from a human donor in good health (CMV status not recorded). Some clones in this sample may be carry-over from other donors' samples. Both conserved end residues are part of each CDR3. D genes are given only for firm matches. Where a row states a size, it is once, few, many or the class of an expanded clone; other rows omit it.

many | NA | TRBJ2-2 | TRBV7-2 | CASNPMWDTGELFF | TGTGCCAGCAACCCAATGTGGGACACCGGGGAGCTGTTTTTT
NA | NA | TRBJ1-1 | TRBV7-2 | CASRVSVVRSNTEAFF | TGTGCCAGCAGGGTATCGGTGGTCAGGTCGAACACTGAAGCTTTCTTT
few | TRBD1 | TRBJ2-5 | TRBV27 | CASSSGTGPLAQYF | TGTGCCAGCAGTTCCGGGACAGGGCCCCTGGCCCAGTACTTC
NA | NA | TRBJ1-1 | TRBV27 | CASSPQTLVGEENTEAFF | TGTGCCAGCAGTCCACAAACCCTCGTGGGGGAGGAGAACACTGAAGCTTTCTTT
once | NA | TRBJ2-1 | TRBV9 | CASSVGGGGRNEQFF | TGTGCCAGCAGCGTAGGGGGGGGGGGCCGGAATGAGCAGTTCTTC
NA | NA | TRBJ2-5 | TRBV12-5 | CASGTLPTSAPQETQYF | TGTGCTAGTGGTACGCTCCCGACGTCCGCCCCCCAAGAGACCCAGTACTTC
many | TRBD1 | TRBJ1-2 | TRBV7-2 | CASSWGQGFGGYTF | TGTGCCAGCAGCTGGGGACAGGGGTTTGGTGGCTACACCTTC
NA | NA | TRBJ1-4 | TRBV5-4 | CASSTSQKTNEKLFF | TGTGCCAGCAGCACCAGCCAGAAAACTAATGAAAAACTGTTTTTT
NA | TRBD1 | TRBJ2-7 | TRBV7-6 | CASSQAGTAYEQYF | TGTGCCAGCAGCCAAGCCGGGACAGCCTACGAGCAGTACTTC
NA | NA | TRBJ1-3 | TRBV29-1 | CSVEDFEGNTIYF | TGCAGCGTTGAAGATTTTGAAGGAAACACCATATATTTT
NA | NA | TRBJ2-1 | TRBV15 | CATSRNRDSFRGHNEQFF | TGTGCCACCAGCAGGAACCGGGACTCTTTTAGGGGCCACAATGAGCAGTTCTTC
once | NA | TRBJ2-2 | TRBV2 | CASSVGLTGELFF | TGTGCCAGCAGCGTAGGGTTAACCGGGGAGCTGTTTTTT
few | NA | TRBJ2-7 | TRBV7-9 | CASSLGKYEQYF | TGTGCCAGCAGCTTGGGTAAATACGAGCAGTACTTC
once | NA | TRBJ2-7 | TRBV19 | CASSIWVRRSYEQYF | TGTGCCAGTAGTATTTGGGTCAGGAGATCCTACGAGCAGTACTTC
few | TRBD2 | TRBJ2-3 | TRBV6-8 | CASPALPGTSGIKSTDTQYF | TGTGCCAGCCCCGCGCTCCCCGGGACTAGCGGGATAAAAAGCACAGATACGCAGTATTTT
few | TRBD1 | TRBJ1-5 | TRBV4-1 | CASSQEAGQGWQPQHF | TGCGCCAGCAGCCAAGAGGCGGGACAGGGCTGGCAGCCCCAGCATTTT
NA | NA | TRBJ2-7 | TRBV12-3/TRBV12-4 | CASSLNEQYF | TGTGCCAGCAGTTTAAACGAGCAGTACTTC
NA | NA | TRBJ2-2 | TRBV2 | CASSGRTRELFF | TGTGCCAGCAGTGGAAGGACCCGGGAGCTGTTTTTT
NA | NA | TRBJ2-2 | TRBV24-1 | CATSDFARNTGELFF | TGTGCCACCAGTGATTTTGCTCGGAACACCGGGGAGCTGTTTTTT
NA | NA | TRBJ2-1 | TRBV6-2/TRBV6-3 | CASSYSRRSGHNEQFF | TGTGCCAGCAGTTACTCGCGTCGTTCCGGTCACAATGAGCAGTTCTTC
NA | NA | TRBJ2-1 | TRBV4-1 | CASSHPPQGGSGWSNEQFF | TGCGCCAGCAGCCACCCCCCGCAGGGTGGGAGTGGGTGGTCCAATGAGCAGTTCTTC
few | NA | TRBJ2-1 | TRBV7-2 | CASSPGPASYNEQFF | TGTGCCAGCAGTCCGGGACCAGCCTCCTACAATGAGCAGTTCTTC
NA | NA | TRBJ1-3 | TRBV11-2 | CASYLMRAAPGNTIYF | TGTGCCAGCTATCTGATGCGGGCTGCTCCTGGAAACACCATATATTTT
few | TRBD2 | TRBJ2-3 | TRBV12-3/TRBV12-4 | CASSSVPKTSFRPDTQYF | TGTGCCAGCAGTTCGGTACCAAAGACTAGCTTTAGACCAGATACGCAGTATTTT
few | NA | TRBJ1-1 | TRBV10-3 | CAISGTSPKPMNTEAFF | TGTGCCATCAGTGGGACAAGCCCAAAACCCATGAACACTGAAGCTTTCTTT
few | NA | TRBJ2-5 | TRBV19 | CASSGSSGETQYF | TGTGCCAGTAGTGGTTCGTCGGGAGAGACCCAGTACTTC
NA | TRBD2 | TRBJ2-5 | TRBV20-1 | CSAVGSGSNQETQYF | TGCAGTGCCGTTGGTAGCGGGAGTAACCAAGAGACCCAGTACTTC
NA | NA | TRBJ1-1 | TRBV16 | CASSQRRGRDTEAFF | TGTGCCAGCAGCCAAAGGAGGGGACGGGACACTGAAGCTTTCTTT
NA | NA | TRBJ2-1 | TRBV6-1 | CASTRENEQFF | TGTGCCAGCACCAGGGAGAATGAGCAGTTCTTC
NA | NA | TRBJ2-2 | TRBV28 | CASSPSRGRNTGELFF | TGTGCCAGCAGTCCTTCTCGGGGGAGGAACACCGGGGAGCTGTTTTTT
few | NA | TRBJ1-2 | TRBV27 | CASSFRRAPYGYTF | TGTGCCAGCAGTTTCCGGAGGGCTCCTTATGGCTACACCTTC
NA | NA | TRBJ2-2 | TRBV28 | CASSLTVPSTGELFF | TGTGCCAGCAGTTTAACAGTACCGAGCACCGGGGAGCTGTTTTTT
NA | TRBD2 | TRBJ2-7 | TRBV11-2 | CASSFLAGGSFYEQYF | TGTGCCAGCAGCTTTTTAGCGGGAGGGTCCTTCTACGAGCAGTACTTC
few | TRBD2 | TRBJ2-1 | TRBV20-1 | CSARSSSGGRGEQFF | TGCAGTGCTAGATCGTCTAGCGGGGGGCGGGGTGAGCAGTTCTTC
NA | NA | TRBJ2-5 | TRBV6-1 | CASSSRLIQYF | TGTGCCAGCAGCTCCCGGCTAATTCAGTACTTC
NA | NA | TRBJ2-4 | TRBV14 | CASSQGPPVAKNIQYF | TGTGCCAGCAGCCAAGGACCCCCGGTTGCCAAAAACATTCAGTACTTC
few | NA | TRBJ2-3 | TRBV11-2 | CASSTYYSTDTQYF | TGTGCCAGCAGCACCTACTACTCCACAGATACGCAGTATTTT
few | NA | TRBJ2-7 | TRBV4-2 | CASSQDLAYGGEQYF | TGTGCCAGCAGCCAAGATTTAGCCTATGGGGGGGAGCAGTACTTC
few | NA | TRBJ1-1 | TRBV20-1 | CSASMGLNTEAFF | TGCAGTGCTTCTATGGGCCTGAACACTGAAGCTTTCTTT
many | TRBD2 | TRBJ2-7 | TRBV7-2 | CASSLGPRGAYEQYF | TGTGCCAGCAGCTTAGGCCCACGGGGGGCCTACGAGCAGTACTTC
NA | NA | TRBJ2-1 | TRBV5-3 | CASSETTGTENEQFF | TGTGCCAGCAGCGAAACTACCGGGACGGAGAATGAGCAGTTCTTC
many | TRBD1 | TRBJ1-5 | TRBV7-2 | CASSQTGAPDQPQHF | TGTGCCAGCAGCCAAACAGGGGCCCCGGATCAGCCCCAGCATTTT
once | NA | TRBJ2-1 | TRBV7-8 | CASSRMESRWFF | TGTGCCAGCAGCCGTATGGAGAGTCGCTGGTTCTTC
few | NA | TRBJ1-2 | TRBV6-2/TRBV6-3 | CATVDGRNYGYTF | TGTGCCACCGTTGACGGACGTAACTATGGCTACACCTTC
NA | TRBD2 | TRBJ2-2 | TRBV12-3/TRBV12-4 | CASSPDSGGADGELFF | TGTGCCAGCAGTCCAGATAGCGGGGGAGCGGACGGGGAGCTGTTTTTT
NA | NA | TRBJ2-2 | TRBV5-4 | CASTPVPGAVGGELFF | TGTGCCAGCACCCCGGTTCCGGGGGCAGTCGGCGGGGAGCTGTTTTTT
NA | TRBD2 | TRBJ2-7 | TRBV2 | CASSGGLAGEYF | TGTGCCAGCAGTGGAGGGCTAGCGGGGGAATACTTC
NA | NA | TRBJ2-3 | TRBV12-3/TRBV12-4 | CATSTGPGTDTQYF | TGTGCCACTTCGACAGGCCCTGGCACAGATACGCAGTATTTT
few | NA | TRBJ2-5 | TRBV9 | CASSAPPAGGQETQYF | TGTGCCAGCAGCGCCCCCCCGGCAGGCGGGCAAGAGACCCAGTACTTC
few | TRBD2 | TRBJ2-7 | TRBV7-2 | CASSQAGLGVNEQYF | TGTGCCAGCAGCCAAGCCGGACTAGGCGTAAACGAGCAGTACTTC
NA | NA | TRBJ2-7 | TRBV7-2 | CASSLDRVDPIEQYF | TGTGCCAGCAGCTTAGACAGGGTGGACCCCATCGAGCAGTACTTC
few | NA | TRBJ1-6 | TRBV10-3 | CAISESTLSPLHF | TGTGCCATCAGTGAGTCCACATTGTCACCCCTCCACTTT
NA | NA | TRBJ1-1 | TRBV7-3 | CASSSWGGGGGDTEAFF | TGTGCCAGCAGCTCCTGGGGGGGGGGGGGGGGAGACACTGAAGCTTTCTTT
NA | NA | TRBJ1-6 | TRBV2 | CASKKEAYNSPLHF | TGTGCCAGCAAGAAGGAAGCCTATAATTCACCCCTCCACTTT
NA | NA | TRBJ2-5 | TRBV7-6 | CASSLRTNPQETQYF | TGTGCCAGCAGCTTACGAACTAACCCCCAAGAGACCCAGTACTTC
NA | TRBD2 | TRBJ2-7 | TRBV2 | CASRRLAGRSSYEQYF | TGTGCCAGCAGAAGACTAGCGGGAAGGAGCTCCTACGAGCAGTACTTC
many | NA | TRBJ2-7 | TRBV7-2 | CASSFKNEQYF | TGTGCCAGCAGCTTCAAAAACGAGCAGTACTTC